The 20 T cell receptor beta chains given below trace back to one sample, sequenced in a study of blood T cell repertoires in COVID-19. Libraries were prepared by immunoSEQ multiplex PCR; TCRdb keeps only in-frame clonotypes and omits some of them. The table has more than 60,000 clones, 90% seen once; the top ten hold about 5%. Material: peripheral blood. Source of these receptors: a man aged 45-65 years with acute or convalescent COVID-19.

The rearrangement joins TRBV11-2 to TRBJ2-3; tentative D call: TRBD1 (6 bases). The CDR3 totals 13 residues. Germline V CDR1 and CDR2: SGHAT, FQNNGV. Here the CDR3 reads CATKDSLKDTQYF. CDR3 nucleotide sequence: TGTGCTACCAAGGACAGTCTAAAGGATACGCAGTATTTT. Together with reference TRBV11-2 and TRBJ2-3, the CDR3 gives the full variable domain: EAGVAQSPRYKIIEKRQSVAFWCNPISGHATLYWYQQILGQGPKLLIQFQNNGVVDDSQLPKDRFSAERLKGVDSTLKIQPAKLEDSAVYLCATKDSLKDTQYFGPGTRLTVL.

The chain couples TRBV27 to TRBJ1-2, with 9 bases fitting TRBD1. Germline V gene sequence: CDR1 MNHEY, CDR2 SMNVEV (reference sequence). With V trimmed by 4 bases and J by 6 bases, 15 bases remained unmatched. The CDR3 length is 17 residues. The CDR3 spells CASSSTPQTGGFNGYTF. The CDR3 coding sequence is TGTGCCAGCAGTTCAACCCCTCAGACAGGGGGGTTCAATGGCTACACCTTC.

This chain links TRBV12-3 or TRBV12-4 with TRBJ2-3; D gene ambiguous. V was shortened by 7 bases and J by 2 bases, with 10 bases between the two germline ends. The CDR3 consists of 13 residues. The chain's CDR3 is CASKAGSTDTQYF. CDR3 nucleotides: TGTGCCAGCAAGGCAGGATCCACAGATACGCAGTATTTT.

The chain links TRBV25-1 to TRBJ1-3; no definite D call. V lost 2 bases to trimming and J lost 4 bases, with 15 bases between them. Germline assignment: CDR1 MGHDK and CDR2 SYGVNS. The CDR3 runs to 16 residues. Here the CDR3 DNA reads TGTGCCAGCAGTGAAGCAGGTGGCCTCGGAGGAAACACCATATATTTT. Translating it yields CASSEAGGLGGNTIYF.

The chain uses TRBV10-3 and TRBJ2-6; TRBD2 matches at 10 bases. V lost 4 bases, J lost 1 base, and 13 bases stayed unmatched. The CDR3 consists of 20 residues. CDR1 is ENHRY, CDR2 SYGVKD, per germline. The CDR3 DNA follows: TGTGCCATCAGTGGAGGGACTAGCGCCCGAGGGATGTCTGGGGCCAACGTCCTGACTTTC. Translated, it gives CAISGGTSARGMSGANVLTF.

The chain uses TRBV3-1 (or the pseudogene TRBV3-2) and TRBJ1-2, with 12 bases matching TRBD1. Trimming at V came to 4 bases and at J to 8 bases, leaving 14 bases not matched to a gene. CDR3 size: 17 residues. Germline loops: CDR1 LGHDT, CDR2 YNNKEL (reference sequence). The CDR3 DNA is TGTGCCAGCAGCCGAGTCATCCCGGGACAGGGGGCTGCGGGCTACACCTTC. It specifies CASSRVIPGQGAAGYTF.

The V gene is TRBV19, the J gene TRBJ1-4; TRBD1 aligns across 7 bases. V lost 6 bases and J lost 8; bases outside the gene matches: 18. Germline CDR1 is LNHDA and CDR2 is SQIVND (reference sequence). The CDR3 has 17 residues. CDR3 amino acids: CASRGRQGRFMGEKLFF. DNA for the CDR3: TGTGCCAGTAGAGGGAGACAGGGTAGATTTATGGGCGAAAAACTGTTTTTT.

The V call is TRBV7-9, the J call TRBJ2-1; 7 bases are a match to TRBD2. Germline assignment: CDR1 SEHNR and CDR2 FQNEAQ (reference sequence). The CDR3 spans 18 residues. With V trimmed by 1 base and J by 2 bases, 11 bases remained unmatched. In nucleotides, the CDR3 is TGTGCCAGCAGCTTAGAAGTGGGCGGGAGCTTTCCCTACAATGAGCAGTTCTTC. Encoded protein: CASSLEVGGSFPYNEQFF. The full variable domain, completed using reference TRBV7-9 and TRBJ2-1, is DTGVSQNPRHKITKRGQNVTFRCDPISEHNRLYWYRQTLGQGPEFLTYFQNEAQLEKSRLLSDRFSAERPKGSFSTLEIQRTEQGDSAMYLCASSLEVGGSFPYNEQFFGPGTRLTVL.

Comment on this clone: The junction and the germline gene differ at one end; a read error may be behind it. This chain uses TRBV7-2 with TRBJ1-6, with a weak D call TRBD1 (6 bases). The length of the CDR3 is 15 residues. Germline V gene lookup returns CDR1 SGHTA and CDR2 FQGNSA. CDR3 bases: TGTGCCAGCACCTTAAAGTACAGGGTAGAATCACCCCTCCACTTT. It translates to CASTLKYRVESPLHF.

J is TRBJ1-2 and V is TRBV5-6; 10 bases are a match to TRBD1. The CDR3 spans 13 residues. The trim removed 4 bases at V and 7 bases at J, leaving 4 bases unmatched. Germline assignment: CDR1 SGHDT and CDR2 YYEEEE. Here the CDR3 DNA reads TGTGCCAGCAGCAGGGACAGGGGAGTTGGCTACACCTTC. Its translation is CASSRDRGVGYTF.

The V call is TRBV19, the J call TRBJ1-2, with 9 bases lining up with TRBD1. J lost 3 bases, V lost 7 bases, and 9 bases had no gene match. Germline V CDR1 and CDR2: LNHDA, SQIVND (reference sequence). This CDR3 comprises 15 residues. The CDR3 DNA follows: TGTGCCAGTACCCTAAGGGGACAGGGACACTATGGCTACACCTTC. Protein sequence: CASTLRGQGHYGYTF. The full variable domain, with the rest looked up from reference TRBV19 and TRBJ1-2, is DGGITQSPKYLFRKEGQNVTLSCEQNLNHDAMYWYRQDPGQGLRLIYYSQIVNDFQKGDIAEGYSVSREKKESFPLTVTSAQKNPTAFYLCASTLRGQGHYGYTFGSGTRLTVV.

This chain uses TRBV3-1 (or the pseudogene TRBV3-2) with TRBJ2-2; TRBD2 matches 8 bases. The CDR3 extends over 17 amino acids. Germline CDR1 and CDR2: LGHDT and YNNKEL (reference sequence). Trimming cost V 1 base and J 6 bases; bases outside gene matches: 10. This CDR3 reads CASSQVSGLVISGELFF. The CDR3 nucleotides read TGTGCCAGCAGCCAAGTATCGGGACTAGTTATTTCCGGGGAGCTGTTTTTT.

The CDR3 bases are TGTGCCAGCAGGGGGACAGGGGCTAACTATGGCTACACCTTC. Protein sequence: CASRGTGANYGYTF. The gene calls are TRBV6-5 and TRBJ1-2; 10 positions agree with TRBD1. The CDR3 extends over 14 amino acids. Germline V gene sequence: CDR1 MNHEY, CDR2 SVGAGI. The junction had 1 base not matched to a gene; V was cut back by 6 bases and J by 0 bases.

The chain couples TRBV7-9 to TRBJ2-3; TRBD2 matches 8 bases. CDR3 length: 16 residues. CDR1 SEHNR and CDR2 FQNEAQ come from the germline V gene (reference sequence). Trimming took 5 bases from V and 3 from J; bases not matched to a gene: 10. CDR3 loop: CASSRIGSGVTDTQYF. Here the CDR3 DNA reads TGTGCCAGCAGCCGTATAGGTAGCGGGGTTACAGATACGCAGTATTTT.

The chain combines TRBV5-6 with TRBJ2-4; D gene uncertain. The CDR3 consists of 14 residues. Per germline, CDR1 SGHDT and CDR2 YYEEEE. Trimming shortened V by 5 bases and J by 5 bases, and 14 bases separated the two germline ends. CDR3 region: CASSRDYRENIQYF. The CDR3 region has the DNA TGTGCCAGCAGTCGCGATTACCGTGAAAACATTCAGTACTTC.

The DNA of the CDR3 is TGTGCCAGCAGCCAGGAGGACAGTCGGGATAATTCACCCCTCCACTTT. Protein: CASSQEDSRDNSPLHF. The chain recombines TRBV3-1 (or the pseudogene TRBV3-2) with TRBJ1-6; possible D gene TRBD1, 6 bases. CDR1 and CDR2 from the germline V gene are LGHDT and YNNKEL (reference sequence). V lost 3 bases and J 5 bases, leaving 14 bases between the germline ends. CDR3 length equals 16 residues.

This clone was detected a few times. V and J are TRBV7-6 and TRBJ2-1, with a possible D match to TRBD2 (7 bases). The CDR3 extends over 16 amino acids. Looked up from germline, CDR1 is SGHVS and CDR2 is FNYEAQ. Between the trimmed V and J ends, which lost 2 bases and 7 bases, there was a span of 18 bases. CDR3: CASSLSLRGAGNEQFF. The CDR3 coding sequence is TGTGCCAGCAGCTTATCCCTCAGGGGAGCGGGGAATGAGCAGTTCTTC. The full variable domain, completed using reference TRBV7-6 and TRBJ2-1, is GAGVSQSPRYKVTKRGQDVALRCDPISGHVSLYWYRQALGQGPEFLTYFNYEAQQDKSGLPNDRFSAERPEGSISTLTIQRTEQRDSAMYRCASSLSLRGAGNEQFFGPGTRLTVL.

V usage is TRBV10-2 and J usage is TRBJ2-7; TRBD2 matches 7 bases. The CDR3 is 16 amino acids. CDR1 is WSHSY, CDR2 SAAADI, per germline. The V segment lost 6 bases and the J segment 4 bases; nucleotides outside the gene matches: 15. The CDR3 sequence is CASRPSGSGTFYEQYF. The DNA of the CDR3 is TGCGCCAGCAGGCCTAGCGGAAGCGGGACGTTTTACGAGCAGTACTTC.

J is TRBJ1-4 and V is TRBV18; a possible D gene is TRBD1 (5 bases). The germline V gene has CDR1 KGHSH and CDR2 LQKENI. V shed 6 bases and J shed 3 bases, with 17 bases lying between them. This CDR3 is 16 amino acids long. Here the CDR3 DNA reads TGTGCCAGCTCCCTCGAAATCAGGGCGTCTAATGAAAAACTGTTTTTT. This translates into CASSLEIRASNEKLFF. Variable domain in full (rest from reference TRBV18 and TRBJ1-4): NAGVMQNPRHLVRRRGQEARLRCSPMKGHSHVYWYRQLPEEGLKFMVYLQKENIIDESGMPKERFSAEFPKEGPSILRIQQVVRGDSAAYFCASSLEIRASNEKLFFGSGTQLSVL.

This clone occurred once. V usage is TRBV6-4 and J usage is TRBJ1-2, with D possibly being TRBD1 (5 bases). From germline, CDR1 is MRHNA and CDR2 SNTAGT. The CDR3 consists of 13 residues. Trimming took 3 bases from V and 2 from J, leaving 7 bases between them. In DNA, the CDR3 is TGTGCCAGCAGTGAATCAGGGAACTATGGCTACACCTTC. Its translation is CASSESGNYGYTF.